One sample yielded the 32 T cell receptor beta chains listed below, sequenced in a study of T cell responses to AZD1222 COVID-19 vaccine. Produced via immunoSEQ multiplex PCR; TCRdb's table is partial and in-frame only. The sample carries some 120,000 clones, roughly 90% recorded once. Sample: peripheral blood, taken on day 0 of AZD1222 vaccination. The receptors were gathered from an adult in good health.

The V call is TRBV7-9, the J call TRBJ1-1; no clear D. The CDR3 sequence is 14 residues long. Germline CDR1 and CDR2: SEHNR and FQNEAQ (reference sequence). V was shortened by 1 base and J by 5 bases, with 11 bases between the two germline ends. The CDR3 DNA reads as TGTGCCAGCAGCTTAGATGGAGTGCTAACTGAAGCTTTCTTT. Translation gives CASSLDGVLTEAFF.

This chain joins TRBV9 and TRBJ2-2; 9 bases fit TRBD1. V shed 4 bases, J shed 3 bases, and the junction held 10 bases outside the gene matches. The CDR3 consists of 17 residues. Per the germline V gene, CDR1 is SGDLS and CDR2 is YYNGEE. CDR3 sequence reads: CASSSWGQGRDTGELFF. The DNA of the CDR3 is TGTGCCAGCAGCTCGTGGGGACAGGGACGCGACACCGGGGAGCTGTTTTTT. Supplemented by reference TRBV9 and TRBJ2-2, the full variable domain reads DSGVTQTPKHLITATGQRVTLRCSPRSGDLSVYWYQQSLDQGLQFLIQYYNGEERAKGNILERFSAQQFPDLHSELNLSSLELGDSALYFCASSSWGQGRDTGELFFGEGSRLTVL.

The rearrangement joins TRBV28 to TRBJ2-1; 9 nucleotides agree with TRBD2. CDR3 size: 16 residues. CDR1 and CDR2 from the germline V gene are MDHEN and SYDVKM. With 1 base clipped from V and 4 bases from J, the junction kept 5 bases outside the gene matches. CDR3 protein: CASSLLAGETYNEQFF. The DNA for the CDR3 is TGTGCCAGCAGTTTATTAGCGGGAGAAACTTACAATGAGCAGTTCTTC.

The chain couples TRBV5-1 to TRBJ2-1; 8 bases fit TRBD1. The CDR3 spans 15 residues. V shed 4 bases, J shed 2 bases, and the junction held 5 bases outside the gene matches. From germline, CDR1 is SGHRS and CDR2 YFSETQ. CDR3 residues: CASSATGGTYNEQFF. In DNA, the CDR3 is TGCGCCAGCAGCGCTACAGGGGGGACCTACAATGAGCAGTTCTTC.

The chain carries TRBV19 and TRBJ2-5; TRBD1 aligns across 7 bases. Germline CDR1 LNHDA, CDR2 SQIVND (reference sequence). V gave up 3 bases and J gave up 2 bases; unmatched junction bases: 6. CDR3 length: 15 amino acids. The CDR3 is CASSMNARGQETQYF. CDR3 sequence (DNA): TGTGCCAGTAGTATGAATGCCAGGGGGCAAGAGACCCAGTACTTC.

The chain joins TRBV11-2 to TRBJ2-7, with unresolved D. This CDR3 is 14 amino acids long. The germline gives CDR1 SGHAT, CDR2 FQNNGV. V was cut by 2 bases and J by 4 bases, with 12 bases left in between. The CDR3 sequence is CASSLMGFRYEQYF. CDR3 nucleotide sequence: TGTGCCAGCAGCTTAATGGGGTTCAGGTACGAGCAGTACTTC.

The genes are TRBV9 and TRBJ1-6; D perhaps matches TRBD1 (5 bases). The germline V gene encodes CDR1 SGDLS and CDR2 YYNGEE. The CDR3 spans 15 residues. V shed 3 bases and J shed 5 bases, with 12 bases lying between them. CDR3 in DNA: TGTGCCAGCAGCGCTAGTGGGGCCAATAATTCACCCCTCCACTTT. Its translation is CASSASGANNSPLHF.

The chain uses TRBV24-1 and TRBJ2-1; a weak D match, TRBD2 (7 bases). This CDR3 spans 12 amino acids. V lost 5 bases and J lost 9, with 10 bases in between. Per the germline V gene, CDR1 is KGHDR and CDR2 is SFDVKD. The DNA of the CDR3 is TGTGCCACCAGTGTGGGAGGGGGTGAGCAGTTCTTC. This gives the protein CATSVGGGEQFF.

This chain joins TRBV5-6 and TRBJ2-3; no clear D. CDR3 length equals 13 residues. CDR1 and CDR2 (germline): SGHDT, YYEEEE. Trimming cost V 0 bases and J 3 bases, with 5 bases left between them. In DNA form, the CDR3 reads TGTGCCAGCAGCTTGGACACAACAGATACGCAGTATTTT. Translated: CASSLDTTDTQYF.

V usage is TRBV7-9 and J usage is TRBJ1-2; 8 bases are a match to TRBD1. V was clipped by 5 bases and J by 6 bases; unmatched bases: 11. Germline values: CDR1 SEHNR, CDR2 FQNEAQ (reference sequence). The CDR3 sequence is 15 residues long. The DNA of the CDR3 is TGTGCCAGCAGCCCGGGCTATGACAGGGGTGATGGCTACACCTTC. This codes for CASSPGYDRGDGYTF.

The chain joins TRBV13 to TRBJ2-6; maybe TRBD2 (6 bases). The CDR3 runs to 18 residues. Germline V CDR1 and CDR2: PRHDT, FYEKMQ (reference sequence). The V and J ends lost 6 bases and 1 base respectively, with 19 bases between them. CDR3 coding DNA: TGTGCCAGCAGTTTTTCGGAGGGTTACAGGTCTGGGGCCAACGTCCTGACTTTC. Protein product: CASSFSEGYRSGANVLTF.

This clone has just a few counts. The chain combines TRBV14 with TRBJ2-1; D uncertain. The CDR3 sequence is 12 residues long. V lost 4 bases and J 3 bases, leaving 4 bases between the germline ends. CDR1 is SGHDN, CDR2 FVKESK, per germline. CDR3 DNA sequence: TGTGCCAGCAGCCCCGACTACAATGAGCAGTTCTTC. Translated, it gives CASSPDYNEQFF.

CDR3 bases: TGTGCCAGCAGCCCCCAGGGTGGGGACAGGCTACTGAACACTGAAGCTTTCTTT. Protein product: CASSPQGGDRLLNTEAFF. This sequence joins TRBV7-9 and TRBJ1-1; TRBD1 matches at 8 bases. Germline lookup yields CDR1 SEHNR and CDR2 FQNEAQ (reference sequence). The CDR3 extends over 18 amino acids. V gave up 5 bases and J gave up 0 bases; unmatched junction bases: 14.

This chain links TRBV2 with TRBJ1-3; possibly TRBD1 for D (6 bases). CDR3 length equals 16 residues. Germline V gene data show CDR1 as SNHLY and CDR2 as FYNNEI. Deletions cut 6 bases from V and 2 bases from J, with 17 bases between. The CDR3 loop is CASSSLQGTTGNTIYF. The CDR3 region has the DNA TGTGCCAGCAGCTCCCTACAGGGAACAACTGGAAACACCATATATTTT.

The chain is built from TRBV3-1 (or the pseudogene TRBV3-2) and TRBJ2-2, with 11 bases fitting TRBD2. Germline V gene sequence: CDR1 LGHDT, CDR2 YNNKEL (reference sequence). CDR3 length equals 16 residues. Losses at the gene ends were 4 bases for V and 3 bases for J; bases not matched to a gene: 4. CDR3 residues: CASSLGTSGYTGELFF. CDR3 sequence (DNA): TGTGCCAGCAGCCTGGGGACTAGCGGCTACACCGGGGAGCTGTTTTTT.

V gene TRBV5-1 combines with J gene TRBJ1-1; 7 bases line up with TRBD1. Germline V gene data show CDR1 as SGHRS and CDR2 as YFSETQ. The CDR3 is made up of 18 amino acids. V was pared by 3 bases and J by 0 bases, with 14 bases of the junction left unmatched. CDR3 in amino acids: CASSSGQIGGLMNTEAFF. The CDR3 DNA sequence: TGCGCCAGCAGCTCGGGACAGATCGGGGGCCTTATGAACACTGAAGCTTTCTTT. The full variable domain, in which reference TRBV5-1 and TRBJ1-1 provide the parts outside the CDR3, is KAGVTQTPRYLIKTRGQQVTLSCSPISGHRSVSWYQQTPGQGLQFLFEYFSETQRNKGNFPGRFSGRQFSNSRSEMNVSTLELGDSALYLCASSSGQIGGLMNTEAFFGQGTRLTVV.

This chain links TRBV15 with TRBJ1-5; D not resolved. The length of the CDR3 is 15 residues. V lost 3 bases and J 0 bases, leaving 9 bases between the germline ends. CDR1 is LNHNV, CDR2 YYDKDF, per germline (reference sequence). The CDR3 sequence: CATSSFRYSNQPQHF. Here the CDR3 DNA reads TGTGCCACCAGCAGTTTTAGATATAGCAATCAGCCCCAGCATTTT.

This clone occurred once. V is TRBV6-5 and J is TRBJ2-4, with 8 nucleotides matching TRBD2. Germline CDR1 is MNHEY and CDR2 is SVGAGI. V trimming: 6 bases; J trimming: 5 bases; junction bases outside the gene matches: 6. The CDR3 is 14 amino acids. This CDR3 reads CASSRAGGENIQYF. The CDR3 DNA sequence: TGTGCCAGCAGCCGGGCGGGGGGCGAAAACATTCAGTACTTC.

The J gene is TRBJ1-6, the V gene TRBV6-6, with 7 bases fitting TRBD1. There are 14 residues in the CDR3. Losses at the gene ends were 4 bases for V and 7 bases for J; bases not matched to a gene: 4. CDR1 is MNHNY and CDR2 is SVGAGI in the germline V gene (reference sequence). The DNA of the CDR3 is TGTGCCAGCAGTTTCCGGGACAGCAATTCACCCCTCCACTTT. This sequence encodes CASSFRDSNSPLHF.

The chain has TRBV7-3 and TRBJ2-3; a weak D match, TRBD2 (6 bases). This CDR3 is built from 17 residues. Trimming cost V 5 bases and J 0 bases, with 18 bases left between them. Germline V lookup: CDR1 SGHTA, CDR2 FQGTGA. The CDR3 bases are TGTGCCAGCAGCCCCCGAGCGGGCGGGGCTAGCACAGATACGCAGTATTTT. This codes for CASSPRAGGASTDTQYF.

The rearrangement links TRBV10-3 to TRBJ1-5, with 8 nucleotides matching TRBD1. Germline V gives CDR1 ENHRY, CDR2 SYGVKD. The ends lost 2 bases at V and 1 base at J; junction bases unmatched: 10. The length of the CDR3 is 18 residues. For the CDR3, the DNA is TGTGCCATCAGTGAGCCCCGAGGGGACAGGCTGAGCAATCAGCCCCAGCATTTT. Protein: CAISEPRGDRLSNQPQHF.

The rearrangement uses TRBV27 and TRBJ2-7; D may be TRBD2 (6 bases). CDR3 length: 12 amino acids. Germline assignment: CDR1 MNHEY and CDR2 SMNVEV (reference sequence). V lost 5 bases and J 9 bases, leaving 14 bases between the germline ends. CDR3 in DNA: TGTGCCAGCAGTCGCTCCCAGGGAGGGCAGTACTTC. This encodes CASSRSQGGQYF.

The V gene is TRBV4-1, the J gene TRBJ1-4; no definite D call. This CDR3 is 12 amino acids long. V lost 0 bases and J 8 bases, leaving 4 bases between the germline ends. Looked up from germline, CDR1 is MGHRA and CDR2 is YSYEKL. CDR3 region: CASSQEGEKLFF. As DNA, the CDR3 is TGCGCCAGCAGCCAAGAGGGAGAAAAACTGTTTTTT.

This chain joins TRBV9 and TRBJ2-5, with D possibly matching TRBD2 (6 bases). Germline values: CDR1 SGDLS, CDR2 YYNGEE. Trimming took off 3 bases at V and 5 bases at J, with 11 bases between the two ends. The CDR3 contains 13 residues. The DNA of the CDR3 is TGTGCCAGCAGCGGGGGGGTTCGGGAGACCCAGTACTTC. This encodes CASSGGVRETQYF.

The V gene is TRBV6-4, the J gene TRBJ2-2; D remains unclear. Trimming shortened V by 2 bases and J by 7 bases, and 5 bases separated the two germline ends. CDR3 size: 12 residues. Germline CDR1 and CDR2: MRHNA and SNTAGT. CDR3 in DNA: TGTGCCAGCAGTGACCCCGGCGGGGAGCTGTTTTTT. Translated: CASSDPGGELFF.

This clone was detected a few times. The chain is built from TRBV19 and TRBJ2-5; 8 nucleotides match TRBD1. Germline loops: CDR1 LNHDA, CDR2 SQIVND (reference sequence). V lost 4 bases, J lost 4 bases, and 8 bases stayed unmatched. This CDR3 is built from 15 residues. The CDR3 loop is CASSTNTGGRETQYF. The CDR3 DNA sequence: TGTGCCAGTAGTACAAATACAGGGGGAAGAGAGACCCAGTACTTC.

The V call is TRBV7-9, the J call TRBJ2-3; D is uncertain. CDR3 length equals 13 residues. Trimming removed 7 bases at V and 2 bases at J, with 10 bases between. CDR1 and CDR2 (germline): SEHNR, FQNEAQ (reference sequence). The CDR3 DNA reads TGTGCCAGCAATTTCGTCCACACAGATACGCAGTATTTT. Its translation is CASNFVHTDTQYF.

This clone was picked up one time. The same CDR3 arises from other DNA sequences in this sample as well. The chain has TRBV19 and TRBJ2-2; D unresolved. The V end was cut by 9 bases, the J end by 5 bases, with 7 bases between. Per the germline V gene, CDR1 is LNHDA and CDR2 is SQIVND (reference sequence). The CDR3 runs 11 residues. The CDR3 DNA reads TGTGCCAGCCGTGGGACCGGGGAGCTGTTTTTT. Its translation: CASRGTGELFF. The full variable domain, with the rest looked up from reference TRBV19 and TRBJ2-2, is DGGITQSPKYLFRKEGQNVTLSCEQNLNHDAMYWYRQDPGQGLRLIYYSQIVNDFQKGDIAEGYSVSREKKESFPLTVTSAQKNPTAFYLCASRGTGELFFGEGSRLTVL.

V gene TRBV6-4 combines with J gene TRBJ2-2; no clear D. V was shortened by 0 bases and J by 6 bases, with 8 bases between the two germline ends. The CDR3 totals 14 residues. Germline V gives CDR1 MRHNA, CDR2 SNTAGT. This CDR3 is CASSDSEASGELFF. CDR3 bases: TGTGCCAGCAGTGACTCGGAAGCTTCCGGGGAGCTGTTTTTT.

This clone was seen a handful of times. The V gene is TRBV18, the J gene TRBJ2-1; TRBD2 matches 14 bases. From germline, CDR1 is KGHSH and CDR2 LQKENI. Trimming at V came to 0 bases and at J to 0 bases, leaving 7 bases not matched to a gene. This CDR3 is built from 20 residues. This CDR3 reads CASSPPRTSGRSSSYNEQFF. The CDR3 DNA is TGTGCCAGCTCACCACCGAGGACTAGCGGGAGGTCCAGCTCCTACAATGAGCAGTTCTTC.

The table lists this clone with a count of one. The chain links TRBV7-3 to TRBJ2-7; D might be TRBD1 or TRBD2, each matching 6 bases. Deletions cut 10 bases from V and 0 bases from J, with 16 bases between. The V gene's germline CDR1 is SGHTA and CDR2 FQGTGA. The CDR3 contains 14 residues. CDR3 in DNA: TGTGCCACCTCCGCACAGGGAGGCTCCTACGAGCAGTACTTC. Its protein is CATSAQGGSYEQYF.

The gene calls are TRBV18 and TRBJ2-7, with D unclear. The germline gives CDR1 KGHSH, CDR2 LQKENI. V was pared by 5 bases and J by 2 bases, with 10 bases between. The CDR3 sequence is 13 residues long. The CDR3 DNA reads as TGTGCCAGCTCAGAGACCATCACCTACGAGCAGTACTTC. Translated: CASSETITYEQYF.